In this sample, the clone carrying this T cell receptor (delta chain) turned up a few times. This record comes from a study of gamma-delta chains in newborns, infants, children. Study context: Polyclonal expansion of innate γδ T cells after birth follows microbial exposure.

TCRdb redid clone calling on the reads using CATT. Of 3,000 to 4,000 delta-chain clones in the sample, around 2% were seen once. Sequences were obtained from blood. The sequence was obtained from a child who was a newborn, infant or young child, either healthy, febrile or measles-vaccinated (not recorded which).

CDR3 protein: CACDPLDWGTSWDTRQMFF. CDR3 DNA sequence: TGTGCCTGTGACCCGCTAGACTGGGGGACCTCCTGGGACACCCGACAGATGTTTTTC. V gene TRDV2 combines with J gene TRDJ3; 9 nucleotides match TRDD3. This CDR3 region has 19 residues. The V and J ends lost 3 bases and 0 bases, in that order; junction bases with no gene match: 8. Germline V gives CDR1 GEAIGNYY, CDR2 EKD.